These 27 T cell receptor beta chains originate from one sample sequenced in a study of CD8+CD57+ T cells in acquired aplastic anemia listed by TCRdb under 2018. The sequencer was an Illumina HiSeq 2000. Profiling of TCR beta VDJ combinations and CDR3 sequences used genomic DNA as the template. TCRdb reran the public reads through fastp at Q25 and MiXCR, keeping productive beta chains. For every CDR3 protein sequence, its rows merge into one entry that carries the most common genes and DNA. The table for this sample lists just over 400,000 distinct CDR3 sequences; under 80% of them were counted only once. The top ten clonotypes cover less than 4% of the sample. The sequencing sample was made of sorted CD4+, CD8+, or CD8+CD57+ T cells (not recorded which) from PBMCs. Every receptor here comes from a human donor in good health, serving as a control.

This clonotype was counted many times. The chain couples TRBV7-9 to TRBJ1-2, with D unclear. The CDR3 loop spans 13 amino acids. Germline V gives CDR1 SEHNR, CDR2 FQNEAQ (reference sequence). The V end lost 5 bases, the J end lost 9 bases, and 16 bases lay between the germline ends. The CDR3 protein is CASSPELTGSYTF. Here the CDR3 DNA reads TGTGCCAGCAGCCCCGAACTGACGGGAAGCTACACCTTC. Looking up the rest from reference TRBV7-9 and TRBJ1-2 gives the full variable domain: DTGVSQNPRHKITKRGQNVTFRCDPISEHNRLYWYRQTLGQGPEFLTYFQNEAQLEKSRLLSDRFSAERPKGSFSTLEIQRTEQGDSAMYLCASSPELTGSYTFGSGTRLTVV.

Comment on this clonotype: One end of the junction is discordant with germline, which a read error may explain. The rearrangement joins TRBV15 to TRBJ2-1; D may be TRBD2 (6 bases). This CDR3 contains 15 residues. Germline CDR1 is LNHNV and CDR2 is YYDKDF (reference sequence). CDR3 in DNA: TGTGCCACCAGCGCGGGGACCGGGATTCGGAATGGGCAGTTCTTC. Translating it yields CATSAGTGIRNGQFF.

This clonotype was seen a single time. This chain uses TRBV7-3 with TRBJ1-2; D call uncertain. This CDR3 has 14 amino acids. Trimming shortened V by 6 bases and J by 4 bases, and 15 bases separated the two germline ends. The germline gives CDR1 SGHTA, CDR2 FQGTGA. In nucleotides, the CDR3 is TGTGCCAGCAGACTAGACGAGGGTGCCTATGGCTACACCTTC. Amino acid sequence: CASRLDEGAYGYTF.

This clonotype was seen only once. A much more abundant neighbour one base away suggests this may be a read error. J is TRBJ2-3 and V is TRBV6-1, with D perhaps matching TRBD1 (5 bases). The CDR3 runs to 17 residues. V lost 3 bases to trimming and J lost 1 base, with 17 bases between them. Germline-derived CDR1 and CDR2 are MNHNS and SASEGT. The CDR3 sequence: CASSEAYDSRGTDTQYF. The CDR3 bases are TGTGCCAGCAGTGAGGCCTACGACAGCCGGGGCACAGATACGCAGTATTTT.

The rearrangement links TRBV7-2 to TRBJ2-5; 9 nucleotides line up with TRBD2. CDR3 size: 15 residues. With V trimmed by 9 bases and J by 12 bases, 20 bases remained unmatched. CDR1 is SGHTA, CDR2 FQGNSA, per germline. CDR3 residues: CASSIAGREGRYEYF. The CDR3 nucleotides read TGTGCCAGTAGCATAGCGGGGCGGGAGGGGCGATACGAGTACTTC.

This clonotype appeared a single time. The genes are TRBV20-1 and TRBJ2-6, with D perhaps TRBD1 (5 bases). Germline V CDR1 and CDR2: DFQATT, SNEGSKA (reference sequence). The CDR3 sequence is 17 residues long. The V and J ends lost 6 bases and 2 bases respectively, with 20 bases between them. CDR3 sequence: CSATRAPGPPGANVLTF. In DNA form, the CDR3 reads TGCAGTGCCACCCGGGCCCCAGGGCCCCCTGGGGCCAACGTCCTGACTTTC.

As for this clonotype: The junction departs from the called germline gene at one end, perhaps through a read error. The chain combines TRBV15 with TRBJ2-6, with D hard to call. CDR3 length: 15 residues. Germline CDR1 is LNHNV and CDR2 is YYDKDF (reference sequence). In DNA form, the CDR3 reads TGTGCCACCAGCGGTGTGCCAGCCGGCGCCAACGTCCTGGCTTTC. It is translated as CATSGVPAGANVLAF.

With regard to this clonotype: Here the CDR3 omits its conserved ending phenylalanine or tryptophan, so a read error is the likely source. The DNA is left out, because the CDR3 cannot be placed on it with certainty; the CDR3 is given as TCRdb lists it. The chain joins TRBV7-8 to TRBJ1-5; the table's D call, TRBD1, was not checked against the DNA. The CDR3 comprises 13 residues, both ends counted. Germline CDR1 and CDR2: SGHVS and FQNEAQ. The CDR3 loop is CASSSGGGEQPQL.

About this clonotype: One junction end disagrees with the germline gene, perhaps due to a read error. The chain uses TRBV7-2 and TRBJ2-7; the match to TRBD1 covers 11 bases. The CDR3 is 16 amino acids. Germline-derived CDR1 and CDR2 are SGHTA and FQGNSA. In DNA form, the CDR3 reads TGCGCCAGCAGCCACGTAGGACAGGGGGCCTCCTACGAGCAGTACTTC. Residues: CASSHVGQGASYEQYF. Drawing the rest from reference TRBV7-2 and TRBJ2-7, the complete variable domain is GAGVSQSPSNKVTEKGKDVELRCDPISGHTALYWYRQSLGQGLEFLIYFQGNSAPDKSGLPSDRFSAERTGGSVSTLTIQRTQQEDSAVYLCASSHVGQGASYEQYFGPGTRLTVT.

CDR3 loop: CATSRQGNYGYTF. Written as DNA, the CDR3 is TGTGCCACCAGTAGACAGGGAAACTATGGCTACACCTTC. The gene calls are TRBV24-1 and TRBJ1-2, with 7 bases that match TRBD1. The CDR3 loop spans 13 amino acids. The V gene end was trimmed by 6 bases and the J gene end by 2 bases; junction bases not matched to a gene: 2. CDR1 is KGHDR and CDR2 is SFDVKD in the germline V gene.

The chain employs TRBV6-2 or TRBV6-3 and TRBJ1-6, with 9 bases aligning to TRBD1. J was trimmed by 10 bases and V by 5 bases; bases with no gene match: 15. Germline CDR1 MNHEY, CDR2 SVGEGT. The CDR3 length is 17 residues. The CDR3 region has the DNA TGTGCCAGCAGTACAGGGGGCAATCCTGAAGGTAGATCACCCCTCCACTTT. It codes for CASSTGGNPEGRSPLHF.

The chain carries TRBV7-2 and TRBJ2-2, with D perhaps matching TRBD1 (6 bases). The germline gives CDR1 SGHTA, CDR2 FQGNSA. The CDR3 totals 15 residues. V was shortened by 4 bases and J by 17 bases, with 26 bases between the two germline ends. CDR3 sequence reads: CASSSQQGYGDTFFF. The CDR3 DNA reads TGTGCCAGCAGCTCGCAACAGGGATATGGCGACACCTTCTTTTTT.

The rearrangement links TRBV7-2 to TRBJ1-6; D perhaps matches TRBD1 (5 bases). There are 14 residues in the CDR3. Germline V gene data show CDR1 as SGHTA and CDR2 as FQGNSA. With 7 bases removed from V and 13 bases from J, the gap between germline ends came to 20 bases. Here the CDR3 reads CASTLGRINYPLHF. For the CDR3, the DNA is TGTGCCAGCACCTTGGGACGGATAAATTATCCCCTCCACTTT.

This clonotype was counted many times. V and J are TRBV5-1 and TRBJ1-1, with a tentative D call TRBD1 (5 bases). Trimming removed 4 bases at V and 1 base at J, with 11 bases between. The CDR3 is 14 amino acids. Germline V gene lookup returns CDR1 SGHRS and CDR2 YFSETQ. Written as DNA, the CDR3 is TGCGCCAGCAGCCCGGGACCCGAGAACACTGAAGCTTTCTTT. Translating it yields CASSPGPENTEAFF.

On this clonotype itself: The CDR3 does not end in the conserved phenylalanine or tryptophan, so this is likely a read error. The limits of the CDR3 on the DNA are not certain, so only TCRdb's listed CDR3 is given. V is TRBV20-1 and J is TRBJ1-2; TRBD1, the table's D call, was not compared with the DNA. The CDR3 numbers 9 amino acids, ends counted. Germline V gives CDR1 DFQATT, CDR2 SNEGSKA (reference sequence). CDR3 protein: CSTYGQDRI.

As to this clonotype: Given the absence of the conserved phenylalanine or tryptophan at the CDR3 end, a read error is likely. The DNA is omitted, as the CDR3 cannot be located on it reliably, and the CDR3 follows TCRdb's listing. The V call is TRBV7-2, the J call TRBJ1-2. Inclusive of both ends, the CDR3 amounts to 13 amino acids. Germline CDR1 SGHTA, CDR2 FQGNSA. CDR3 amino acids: CASSFSSVGGNTE.

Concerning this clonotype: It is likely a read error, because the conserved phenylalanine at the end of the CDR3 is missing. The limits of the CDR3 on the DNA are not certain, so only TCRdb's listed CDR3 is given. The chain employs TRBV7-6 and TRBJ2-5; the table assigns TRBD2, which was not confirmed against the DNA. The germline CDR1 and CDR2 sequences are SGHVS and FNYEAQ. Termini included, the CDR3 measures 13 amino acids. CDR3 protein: CATSSLAGGNYEQ.

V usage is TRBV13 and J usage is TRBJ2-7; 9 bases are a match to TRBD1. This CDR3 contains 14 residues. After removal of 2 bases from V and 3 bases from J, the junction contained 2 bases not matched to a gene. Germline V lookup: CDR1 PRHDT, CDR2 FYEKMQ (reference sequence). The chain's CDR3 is CASSLRTGDYEQYF. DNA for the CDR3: TGTGCCAGCAGCTTAAGGACAGGGGACTACGAGCAGTACTTC.

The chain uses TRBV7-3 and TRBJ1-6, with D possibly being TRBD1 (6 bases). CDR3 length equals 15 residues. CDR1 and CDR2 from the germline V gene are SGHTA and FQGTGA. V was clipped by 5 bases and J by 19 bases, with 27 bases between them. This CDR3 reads CASSRLYGGGLHLHF. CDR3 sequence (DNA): TGTGCCAGCAGCAGGTTATATGGGGGCGGGCTACACCTTCACTTT.

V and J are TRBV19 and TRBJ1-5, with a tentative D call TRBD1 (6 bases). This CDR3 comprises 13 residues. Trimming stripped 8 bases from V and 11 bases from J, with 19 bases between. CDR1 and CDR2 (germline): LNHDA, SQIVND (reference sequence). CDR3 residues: CASSAAGVETQHF. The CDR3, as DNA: TGTGCCAGTTCGGCAGCAGGGGTAGAGACCCAGCATTTT.

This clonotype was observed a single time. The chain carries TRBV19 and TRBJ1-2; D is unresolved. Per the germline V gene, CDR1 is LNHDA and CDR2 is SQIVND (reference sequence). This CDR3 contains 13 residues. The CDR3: CTGSMHPPYGYTF. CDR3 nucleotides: TGTACCGGTAGTATGCACCCTCCGTATGGCTACACCTTC.

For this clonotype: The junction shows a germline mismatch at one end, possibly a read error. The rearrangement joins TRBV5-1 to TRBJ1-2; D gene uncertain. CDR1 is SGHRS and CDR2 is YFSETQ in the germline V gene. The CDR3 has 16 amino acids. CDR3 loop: CASSVGAGGTNYGYTF. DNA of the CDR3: TGTGCCAGCAGCGTTGGCGCTGGCGGAACTAACTATGGCTACACCTTC.

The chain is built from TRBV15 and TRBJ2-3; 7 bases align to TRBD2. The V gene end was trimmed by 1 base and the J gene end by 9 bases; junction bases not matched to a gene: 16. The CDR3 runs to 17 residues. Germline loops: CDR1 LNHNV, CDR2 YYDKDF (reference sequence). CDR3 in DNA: TGTGCCACCAGCAGAGGTAGAAGCGGGGACCTACGTCACACGCAGTATTTT. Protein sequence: CATSRGRSGDLRHTQYF.

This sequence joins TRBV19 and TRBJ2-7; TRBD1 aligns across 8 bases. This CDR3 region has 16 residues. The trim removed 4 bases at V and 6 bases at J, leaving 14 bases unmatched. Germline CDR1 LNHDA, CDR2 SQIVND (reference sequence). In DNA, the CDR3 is TGTGCCAGTAGTAGGACGAAAGGGACAGGCACGCGCGAGCAGTACTTC. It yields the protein CASSRTKGTGTREQYF. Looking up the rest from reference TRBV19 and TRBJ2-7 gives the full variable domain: DGGITQSPKYLFRKEGQNVTLSCEQNLNHDAMYWYRQDPGQGLRLIYYSQIVNDFQKGDIAEGYSVSREKKESFPLTVTSAQKNPTAFYLCASSRTKGTGTREQYFGPGTRLTVT.

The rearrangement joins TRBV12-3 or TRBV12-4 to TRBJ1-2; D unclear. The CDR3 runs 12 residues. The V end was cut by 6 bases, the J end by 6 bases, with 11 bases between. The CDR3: CASRKAGDGYTF. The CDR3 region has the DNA TGTGCCAGCAGGAAGGCCGGTGATGGCTACACCTTC.

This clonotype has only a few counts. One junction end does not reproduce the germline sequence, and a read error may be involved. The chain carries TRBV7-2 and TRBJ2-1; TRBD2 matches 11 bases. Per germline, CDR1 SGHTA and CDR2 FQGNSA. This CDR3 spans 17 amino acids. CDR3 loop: CASSQRPGTSGSYEQFF. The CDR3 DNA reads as TGCGCCAGCAGCCAAAGGCCCGGGACTAGCGGAAGCTATGAGCAGTTCTTC.

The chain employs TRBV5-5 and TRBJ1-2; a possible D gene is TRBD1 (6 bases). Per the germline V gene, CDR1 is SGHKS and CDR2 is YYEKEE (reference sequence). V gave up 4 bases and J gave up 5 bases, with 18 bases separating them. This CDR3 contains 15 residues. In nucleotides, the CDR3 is TGTGCCAGCAGCCCACCCTTGCAGGGGCGATATGGCTACACCTTC. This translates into CASSPPLQGRYGYTF.